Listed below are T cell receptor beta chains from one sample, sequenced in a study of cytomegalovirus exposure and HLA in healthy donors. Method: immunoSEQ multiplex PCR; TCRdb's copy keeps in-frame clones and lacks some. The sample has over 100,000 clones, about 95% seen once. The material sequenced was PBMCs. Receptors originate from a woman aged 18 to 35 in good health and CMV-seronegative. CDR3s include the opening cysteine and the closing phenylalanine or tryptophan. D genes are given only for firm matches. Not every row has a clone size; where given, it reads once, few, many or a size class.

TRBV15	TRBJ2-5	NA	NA	TGTGCCACCAGCCCGCTGACGACTACCCGGGAGACCCAGTACTTC	CATSPLTTTRETQYF
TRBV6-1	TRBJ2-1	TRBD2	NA	TGTGCCAGCATCGCACTAGCGGGAGGGAACAATGAGCAGTTCTTC	CASIALAGGNNEQFF
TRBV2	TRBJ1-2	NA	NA	TGTGCCAGCAGTGATGGGAGGAACTATGGCTACACCTTC	CASSDGRNYGYTF
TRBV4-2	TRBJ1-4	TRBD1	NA	TGTGCCAGCAGCCAATCCCCTCCGGGACAGGCAACTAATGAAAAACTGTTTTTT	CASSQSPPGQATNEKLFF
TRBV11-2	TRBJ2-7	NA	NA	TGTGCCAGCAGCTTATCCGACGAGCAGTACTTC	CASSLSDEQYF
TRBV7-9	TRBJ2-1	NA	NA	TGTGCCAGCAGCTTAGATGCACGCTCGAGCTCCTACAATGAGCAGTTCTTC	CASSLDARSSSYNEQFF
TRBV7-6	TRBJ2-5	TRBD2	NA	TGTGCCAGCAGCTTAGGGGGAGGGCGGGGCGACCAAGAGACCCAGTACTTC	CASSLGGGRGDQETQYF
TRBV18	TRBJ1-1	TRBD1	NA	TGTGCCAGCTCACCTGGACAGGTACACTACACTGAAGCTTTCTTT	CASSPGQVHYTEAFF
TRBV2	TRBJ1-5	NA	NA	TGTGCCAGCAGTACCCAGGGATCCAATCAGCCCCAGCATTTT	CASSTQGSNQPQHF
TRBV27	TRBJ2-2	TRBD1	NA	TGTGCCAGCAGCCTGGGACAGGCGAACACCGGGGAGCTGTTTTTT	CASSLGQANTGELFF
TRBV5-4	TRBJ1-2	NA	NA	TGTGCCAGCAGCGCCGGCCCCGCAGGACAGCCATTGTCCTATGGCTACACCTTC	CASSAGPAGQPLSYGYTF
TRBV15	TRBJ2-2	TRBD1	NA	TGTGCCACCAGCTCGCCTACAGGGGTTACCGGGGAGCTGTTTTTT	CATSSPTGVTGELFF
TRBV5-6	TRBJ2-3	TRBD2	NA	TGTGCCAGCAGCTTGTCGCCCACTAGCGGGGGGTACACAGATACGCAGTATTTT	CASSLSPTSGGYTDTQYF
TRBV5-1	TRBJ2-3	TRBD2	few	TGCGCCAGCAGCCCCCCTTTAGCGGGGGGCCCCGCAGATACGCAGTATTTT	CASSPPLAGGPADTQYF
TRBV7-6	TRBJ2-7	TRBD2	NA	TGTGCCAGCAGCCCCATCGGGACTAACGAGCAGTACTTC	CASSPIGTNEQYF
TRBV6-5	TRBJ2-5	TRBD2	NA	TGTGCCAGCAGGCGAGGACTAGCCGTTTGGGAGACCCAGTACTTC	CASRRGLAVWETQYF
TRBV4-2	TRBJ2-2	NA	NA	TGTGCCAGCAGCCAAGGACGTCAGGGGGGGAACACCGGGGAGCTGTTTTTT	CASSQGRQGGNTGELFF
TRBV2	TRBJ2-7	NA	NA	TGTGCCAGCATGGCTCGGGGCGAGCAGTACTTC	CASMARGEQYF
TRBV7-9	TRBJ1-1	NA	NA	TGTGCCAGCAGCCGCGGACAGTTGAACACTGAAGCTTTCTTT	CASSRGQLNTEAFF
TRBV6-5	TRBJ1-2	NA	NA	TGTGCCAGCAGTCAGACAAGGAACTCCTATGGCTACACCTTC	CASSQTRNSYGYTF
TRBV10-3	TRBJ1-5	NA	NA	TGTGCCATCAGTCAGGGTAGCAATCAGCCCCAGCATTTT	CAISQGSNQPQHF
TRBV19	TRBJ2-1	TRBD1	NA	TGTGCCAGTAGTATAGCGACAGGGTCGTTCAATGAGCAGTTCTTC	CASSIATGSFNEQFF